This record looks at one T cell receptor beta chain sequence and its context. TCRdb re-called the 5' RACE reads through MiXCR, storing one row per CDR3 protein. The table lists about 150,000 distinct CDR3 sequences, 14% of them singletons. The entry originates in a study of T-cell memory formation after mild COVID-19. The sequence was obtained from an adult woman who had mild COVID-19 (a few samples of this study predate the infection). Cell type and time point are not known. Sequenced input: PBMCs or a T cell subset sorted from them (not recorded which).

Here the CDR3 DNA reads TGTGCCAGCAGCTTACCCCGGGCGGGAGACAGCAATGAGCAGTTCTTC. Its translation is CASSLPRAGDSNEQFF. The V call is TRBV7-9, the J call TRBJ2-1, with 7 bases fitting TRBD2. Germline CDR1 SEHNR, CDR2 FQNEAQ (reference sequence). This CDR3 contains 16 residues. V lost 2 bases to trimming and J lost 6 bases; unmatched junction nucleotides: 10.